These T cell receptor beta chains were read from a single sample in a study of cytomegalovirus exposure and HLA in healthy donors. Assay used: immunoSEQ multiplex PCR; TCRdb lists only in-frame clones, some missing. The data show 180,000 or so clones, with 76% seen just once and 0.65% to 0.95% held by the top ten. The material sequenced was PBMCs. These receptors were collected from a female donor in good health and CMV-seronegative. Both conserved end residues are part of each CDR3. The D gene is left open where the match is weak. Only some rows state a clone size, as once, few, many or a class for expanded clones.

clone_size j_call d_call v_call cdr3_nt cdr3_aa
NA TRBJ2-7 TRBD1 TRBV27 TGTGCCAGCAGTTTTCGGACAGGGCGCCCCCGAGACGAGCAGTACTTC CASSFRTGRPRDEQYF
NA TRBJ1-2 NA TRBV9 TGTGCCAGCAGCCCCGGGTCGGGTCTGGATGGCTACACCTTC CASSPGSGLDGYTF
NA TRBJ2-3 TRBD2 TRBV7-9 TGTGCCACCTTGGATAGCGGGGGGGGCCAATATACGCAGTATTTT CATLDSGGGQYTQYF
NA TRBJ2-3 TRBD2 TRBV9 TGTGCCAGCAGCGTAACTAGCGGGGGGGCCTCTGATACGCAGTATTTT CASSVTSGGASDTQYF
few TRBJ1-5 NA TRBV18 TGTGCCAGCTCACCACGAGGCAGCGATCAGCCCCAGCATTTT CASSPRGSDQPQHF
NA TRBJ2-7 NA TRBV6-5 TGTGCCAGCACCCAGGGCTACGAGCAGTACTTC CASTQGYEQYF
NA TRBJ2-7 TRBD2 TRBV28 TGTGCCAGCAGTTTCGGGAGGGCCTCCTACGAGCAGTACTTC CASSFGRASYEQYF
NA TRBJ2-1 TRBD2 TRBV10-1 TGCGCCAGCAACCCGCTTGCGGGGGGCAGCCTTCGGGATGAGCAGTTCTTC CASNPLAGGSLRDEQFF
NA TRBJ2-1 TRBD1 TRBV27 TGTGCCAGCAGTTTCCGGGACAGCTATAATGAGCAGTTCTTC CASSFRDSYNEQFF
NA TRBJ2-1 TRBD1 TRBV4-1 TGCGCCAGCAGCCAACAGGGGGCGCGGGATGAGCAGTTCTTC CASSQQGARDEQFF
few TRBJ2-7 NA TRBV10-3 TGTGCCATCAAGCTCGACTACGAGCAGTACTTC CAIKLDYEQYF
NA TRBJ1-5 TRBD1 TRBV5-1 TGCGCCAGCAGCGAAGGGACAGCTGGGGGATTTCAGCCCCAGCATTTT CASSEGTAGGFQPQHF
NA TRBJ1-2 NA TRBV2 TGTGCCAGCAGTAGGCAGGGAACTGGCTACACCTTC CASSRQGTGYTF
NA TRBJ1-5 NA TRBV28 TGTGCCAGCAGCTCTGACGGACACTTCAATCAGCCCCAGCATTTT CASSSDGHFNQPQHF
NA TRBJ2-2 TRBD1 TRBV4-3 TGCGCCAGCAGCCAACTCAGGGGGACAGGGGGAACCGGGGAGCTGTTTTTT CASSQLRGTGGTGELFF
NA TRBJ2-7 TRBD1 TRBV19 TGTGCCAGTAGCCCGATAGGGGTCCCGGACAGGGCTCGCTACGAGCAGTACTTC CASSPIGVPDRARYEQYF
NA TRBJ1-6 TRBD1 TRBV6-5 TGTGCCAGCAGTCGAACGACAGGGGGCGGGTCACCCCTCCACTTT CASSRTTGGGSPLHF
NA TRBJ2-7 TRBD2 TRBV30 TGTGCCCGGGGACTAGCGGGAGGATGGAACGAGCAGTACTTC CARGLAGGWNEQYF
NA TRBJ1-2 NA TRBV18 TGTGCCAGCTCACAAAAGACACTTAACTATGGCTACACCTTC CASSQKTLNYGYTF
NA TRBJ2-6 NA TRBV4-3 TGCGCCAGCAGCCAATACTTTCAGCACTCTGGGGCCAACGGCCTGACTTTC CASSQYFQHSGANGLTF
NA TRBJ2-3 TRBD2 TRBV18 TGTGCCAGCTCACCGCTAGGGGGACTAGCGGGGAGCACAGATACGCAGTATTTT CASSPLGGLAGSTDTQYF
NA TRBJ2-1 TRBD1 TRBV6-6 TGTGCCAGCAGCCGACAGGGGAGCTCCTACAATGAGCAGTTCTTC CASSRQGSSYNEQFF
NA TRBJ2-7 TRBD1 TRBV7-9 TGTGCCAGCAGCTCCCGACAGGGCCCCAACTACGAGCAGTACTTC CASSSRQGPNYEQYF
NA TRBJ1-6 NA TRBV5-1 TGCGCCAGCAGCTCCCAGGATAACTCCTATAATTCACCCCTCCACTTT CASSSQDNSYNSPLHF
NA TRBJ1-1 NA TRBV6-1 TGTGCCAGTCTAAGTACCGATTCGTTGTGGGCTTTCTTT CASLSTDSLWAFF
once TRBJ1-5 NA TRBV4-3 TGCGCCAGCAGCCAAGACTCGACAGGTTATCAGCCCCAGCATTTT CASSQDSTGYQPQHF
few TRBJ2-1 TRBD2 TRBV7-3 TGTGCCAGCAGCAGCTTTTCCGGACCGGGGACTAGCAACTACAATGAGCAGTTCTTC CASSSFSGPGTSNYNEQFF
once TRBJ2-7 NA TRBV7-9 TGTGCCAGCAGCTTAGGGACACACTACGAGCAGTACTTC CASSLGTHYEQYF